Reported below is one TCR beta chain. Sequencing used immunoSEQ multiplex PCR; TCRdb keeps in-frame clones, though not all of them. Here the sample spans 90,000 to 95,000 clones, approximately 94% being singletons. This entry belongs to a study of T cell changes during pregnancy in multiple sclerosis. Germline V gene data show CDR1 as MDHEN and CDR2 as SYDVKM. V was pared by 2 bases and J by 5 bases, with 12 bases between. The CDR3 consists of 14 residues. The rearrangement uses TRBV28 and TRBJ1-1; a possible D gene is TRBD1 (6 bases). The sequence came from a female donor with multiple sclerosis, enrolled in a pregnancy study. The sequenced sample was peripheral blood, obtained in the third trimester of pregnancy. CDR3 sequence reads: CASSLLQGWTEAFF. The DNA of the CDR3 is TGTGCCAGCAGTTTACTACAGGGATGGACTGAAGCTTTCTTT.